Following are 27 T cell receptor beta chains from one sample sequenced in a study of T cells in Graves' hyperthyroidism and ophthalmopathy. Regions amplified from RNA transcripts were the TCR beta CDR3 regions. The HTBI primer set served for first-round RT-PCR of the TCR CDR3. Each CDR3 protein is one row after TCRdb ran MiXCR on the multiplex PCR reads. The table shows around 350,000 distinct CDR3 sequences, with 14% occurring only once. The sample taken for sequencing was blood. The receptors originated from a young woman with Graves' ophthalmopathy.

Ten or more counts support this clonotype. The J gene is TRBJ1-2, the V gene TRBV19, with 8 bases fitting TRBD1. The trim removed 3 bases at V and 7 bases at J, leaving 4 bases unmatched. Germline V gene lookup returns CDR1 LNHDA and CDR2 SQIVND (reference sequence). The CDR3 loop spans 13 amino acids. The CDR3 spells CASSIPGGVGYTF. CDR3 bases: TGTGCCAGTAGTATCCCAGGGGGCGTTGGCTACACCTTC.

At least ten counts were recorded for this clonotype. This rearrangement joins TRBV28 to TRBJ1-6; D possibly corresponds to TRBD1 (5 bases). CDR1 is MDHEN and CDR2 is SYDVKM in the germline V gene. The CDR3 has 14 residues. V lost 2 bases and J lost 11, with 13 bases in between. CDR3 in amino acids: CASSLTGRETPLHF. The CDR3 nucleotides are TGTGCCAGCAGTTTAACGGGCAGGGAAACACCCCTCCACTTT.

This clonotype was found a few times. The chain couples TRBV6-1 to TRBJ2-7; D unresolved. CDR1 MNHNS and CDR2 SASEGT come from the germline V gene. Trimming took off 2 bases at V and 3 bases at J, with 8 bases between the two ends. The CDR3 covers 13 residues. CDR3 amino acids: CASSEPTVYEQYF. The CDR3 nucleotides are TGTGCCAGCAGTGAACCGACGGTCTACGAGCAGTACTTC.

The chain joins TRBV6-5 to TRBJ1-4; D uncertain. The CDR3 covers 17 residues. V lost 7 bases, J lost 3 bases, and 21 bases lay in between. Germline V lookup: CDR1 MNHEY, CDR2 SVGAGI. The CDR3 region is CASTVTSPVQPNEKLFF. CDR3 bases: TGTGCCAGCACAGTTACATCCCCGGTTCAACCTAATGAAAAACTGTTTTTT.

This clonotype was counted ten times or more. The DNA of the CDR3 is TGTGCCAGCAGGACAGGGGGCGCGAATCAGCCCCAGCATTTT. Translated, it gives CASRTGGANQPQHF. The genes are TRBV28 and TRBJ1-5; 10 bases align to TRBD1. The V gene end was trimmed by 6 bases and the J gene end by 4 bases; junction bases not matched to a gene: 3. The CDR3 loop spans 14 amino acids. Germline-derived CDR1 and CDR2 are MDHEN and SYDVKM.

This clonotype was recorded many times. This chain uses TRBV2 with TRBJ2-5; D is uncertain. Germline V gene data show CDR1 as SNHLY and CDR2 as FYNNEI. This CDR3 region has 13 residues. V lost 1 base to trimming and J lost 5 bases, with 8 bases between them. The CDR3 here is CASSEVVDETQYF. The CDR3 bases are TGTGCCAGCAGTGAAGTTGTGGATGAGACCCAGTACTTC. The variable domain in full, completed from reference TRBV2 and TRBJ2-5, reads EPEVTQTPSHQVTQMGQEVILRCVPISNHLYFYWYRQILGQKVEFLVSFYNNEISEKSEIFDDQFSVERPDGSNFTLKIRSTKLEDSAMYFCASSEVVDETQYFGPGTRLLVL.

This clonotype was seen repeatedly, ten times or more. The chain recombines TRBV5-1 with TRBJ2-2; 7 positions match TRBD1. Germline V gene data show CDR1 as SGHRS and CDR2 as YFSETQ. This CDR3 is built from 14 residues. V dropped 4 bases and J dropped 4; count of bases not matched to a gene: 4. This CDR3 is CASSLRQGTGELFF. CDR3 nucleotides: TGCGCCAGCAGCCTCCGACAGGGCACCGGGGAGCTGTTTTTT.

DNA of the CDR3: TGTGCCACCAGTAAGGACAATAGCAATCAGCCCCAGCATTTT. Protein sequence: CATSKDNSNQPQHF. The rearrangement joins TRBV24-1 to TRBJ1-5; TRBD1 might be the D (5 bases). Trimming took off 6 bases at V and 0 bases at J, with 8 bases between the two ends. Germline CDR1 KGHDR, CDR2 SFDVKD. The CDR3 runs 14 residues.

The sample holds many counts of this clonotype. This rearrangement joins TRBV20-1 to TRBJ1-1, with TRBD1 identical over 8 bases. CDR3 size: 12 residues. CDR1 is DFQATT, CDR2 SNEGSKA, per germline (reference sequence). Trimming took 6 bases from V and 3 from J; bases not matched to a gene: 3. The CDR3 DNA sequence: TGCAGTGCCGGACAGGGTGACACTGAAGCTTTCTTT. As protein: CSAGQGDTEAFF.

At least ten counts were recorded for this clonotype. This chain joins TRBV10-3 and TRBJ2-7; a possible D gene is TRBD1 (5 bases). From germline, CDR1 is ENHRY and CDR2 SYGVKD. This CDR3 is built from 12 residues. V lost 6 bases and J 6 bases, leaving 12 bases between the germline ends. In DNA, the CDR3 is TGTGCCATCAGGGCAGGGAAGGGCGAGCAGTACTTC. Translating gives CAIRAGKGEQYF.

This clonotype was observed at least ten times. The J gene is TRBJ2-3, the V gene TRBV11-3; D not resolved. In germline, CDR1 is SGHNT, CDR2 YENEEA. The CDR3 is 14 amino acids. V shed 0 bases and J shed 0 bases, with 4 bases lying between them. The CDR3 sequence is CASSLEDSTDTQYF. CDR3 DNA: TGTGCCAGCAGCTTAGAGGACAGCACAGATACGCAGTATTTT. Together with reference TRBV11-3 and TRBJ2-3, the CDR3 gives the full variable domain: EAGVVQSPRYKIIEKKQPVAFWCNPISGHNTLYWYLQNLGQGPELLIRYENEEAVDDSQLPKDRFSAERLKGVDSTLKIQPAELGDSAVYLCASSLEDSTDTQYFGPGTRLTVL.

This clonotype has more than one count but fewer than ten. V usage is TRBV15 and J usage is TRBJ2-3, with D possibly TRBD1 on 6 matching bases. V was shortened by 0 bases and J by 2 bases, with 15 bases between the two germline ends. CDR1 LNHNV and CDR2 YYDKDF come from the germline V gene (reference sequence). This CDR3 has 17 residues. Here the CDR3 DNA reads TGTGCCACCAGCAGAGATCGAGTGGGGGCCTACACAGATACGCAGTATTTT. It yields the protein CATSRDRVGAYTDTQYF.

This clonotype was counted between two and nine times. The CDR3 sequence is CASSRNRGRQFF. In DNA, the CDR3 is TGTGCCAGCAGTAGAAACAGGGGGCGGCAGTTCTTC. This chain connects TRBV12-3 or TRBV12-4 to TRBJ2-1; TRBD1 matches 9 bases. The CDR3 totals 12 residues. The ends lost 5 bases at V and 12 bases at J; junction bases unmatched: 5.

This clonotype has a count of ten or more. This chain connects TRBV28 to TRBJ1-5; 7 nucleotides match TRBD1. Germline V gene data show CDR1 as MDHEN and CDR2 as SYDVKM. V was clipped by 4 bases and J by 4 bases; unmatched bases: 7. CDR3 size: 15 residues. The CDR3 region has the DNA TGTGCCAGCAGTTCGACAGGGCGAATAAATCAGCCCCAGCATTTT. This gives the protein CASSSTGRINQPQHF.

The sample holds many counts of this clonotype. The CDR3 nucleotides are TGTGCCAGCAGTGACGACAGGGACCAAGAGACCCAGTACTTC. Its translation: CASSDDRDQETQYF. V usage is TRBV6-1 and J usage is TRBJ2-5; 7 positions agree with TRBD1. Germline V gene sequence: CDR1 MNHNS, CDR2 SASEGT. After removal of 3 bases from V and 0 bases from J, the junction contained 1 base not matched to a gene. The CDR3 is 14 residues long.

The CDR3: CASSVGPTRRGQGNYGYTF. The CDR3 DNA reads as TGTGCCAGCAGCGTAGGTCCCACCCGTAGAGGACAGGGGAACTATGGCTACACCTTC. The rearrangement uses TRBV9 and TRBJ1-2, with 9 bases identical to TRBD1. Germline V gene sequence: CDR1 SGDLS, CDR2 YYNGEE. Trimming took 0 bases from V and 2 from J; bases not matched to a gene: 14. This CDR3 has 19 residues.

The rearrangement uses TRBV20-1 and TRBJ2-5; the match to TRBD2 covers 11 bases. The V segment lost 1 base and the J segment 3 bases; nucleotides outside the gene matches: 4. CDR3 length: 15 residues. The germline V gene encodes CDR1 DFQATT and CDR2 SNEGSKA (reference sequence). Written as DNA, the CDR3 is TGCAGTGCTAGAGTTTTGGGACTAGCGGAAGAGACCCAGTACTTC. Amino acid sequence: CSARVLGLAEETQYF.

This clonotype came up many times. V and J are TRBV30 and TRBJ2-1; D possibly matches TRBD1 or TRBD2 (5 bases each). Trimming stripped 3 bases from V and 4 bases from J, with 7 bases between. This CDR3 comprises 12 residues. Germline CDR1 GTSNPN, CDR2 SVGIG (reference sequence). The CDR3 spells CAWRGPYNEQFF. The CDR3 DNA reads TGTGCCTGGAGGGGACCATACAATGAGCAGTTCTTC.

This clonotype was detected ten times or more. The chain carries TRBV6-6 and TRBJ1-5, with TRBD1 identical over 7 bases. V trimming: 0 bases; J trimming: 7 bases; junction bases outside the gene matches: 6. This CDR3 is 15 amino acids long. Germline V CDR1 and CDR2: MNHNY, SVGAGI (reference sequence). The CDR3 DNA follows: TGTGCCAGCAGTTACTCGACAGGGCCAAACCAGCCCCAGCATTTT. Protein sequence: CASSYSTGPNQPQHF.

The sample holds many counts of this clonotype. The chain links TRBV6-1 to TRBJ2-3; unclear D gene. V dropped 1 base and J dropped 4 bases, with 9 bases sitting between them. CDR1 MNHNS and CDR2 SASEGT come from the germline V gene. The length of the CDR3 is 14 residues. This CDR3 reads CASSEVLGADTQYF. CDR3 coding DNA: TGTGCCAGCAGTGAAGTTTTGGGCGCAGATACGCAGTATTTT.

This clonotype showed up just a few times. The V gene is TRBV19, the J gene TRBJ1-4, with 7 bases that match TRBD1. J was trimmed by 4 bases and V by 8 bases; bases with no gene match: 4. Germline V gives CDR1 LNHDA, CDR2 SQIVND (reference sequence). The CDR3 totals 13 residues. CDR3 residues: CASRDSLNEKLFF. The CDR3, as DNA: TGTGCCAGTCGGGACAGCCTTAATGAAAAACTGTTTTTT.

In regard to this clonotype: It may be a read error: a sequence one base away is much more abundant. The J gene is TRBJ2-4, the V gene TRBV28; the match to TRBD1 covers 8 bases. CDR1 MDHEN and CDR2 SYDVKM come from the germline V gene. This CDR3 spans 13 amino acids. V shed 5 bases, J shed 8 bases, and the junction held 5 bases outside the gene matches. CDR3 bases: TGTGCCAGCAGTGACAGGGGTGGAGACATTCAGTACTTC. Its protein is CASSDRGGDIQYF.

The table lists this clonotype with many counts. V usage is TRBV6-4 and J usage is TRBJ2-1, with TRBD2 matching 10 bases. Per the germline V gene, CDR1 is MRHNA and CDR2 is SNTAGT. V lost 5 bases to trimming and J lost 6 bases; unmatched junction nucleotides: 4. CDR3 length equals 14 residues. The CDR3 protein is CASSPTSGANEQFF. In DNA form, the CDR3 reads TGTGCCAGCAGTCCCACTAGCGGGGCCAATGAGCAGTTCTTC.

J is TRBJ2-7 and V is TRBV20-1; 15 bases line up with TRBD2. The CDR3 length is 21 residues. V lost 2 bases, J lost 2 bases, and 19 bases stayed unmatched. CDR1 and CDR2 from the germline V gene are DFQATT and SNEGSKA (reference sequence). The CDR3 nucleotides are TGCAGTGCTAGACCCTTGACTCGGCGGACCGGGACTAGCGGGGGGACCTACGAGCAGTACTTC. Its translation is CSARPLTRRTGTSGGTYEQYF.

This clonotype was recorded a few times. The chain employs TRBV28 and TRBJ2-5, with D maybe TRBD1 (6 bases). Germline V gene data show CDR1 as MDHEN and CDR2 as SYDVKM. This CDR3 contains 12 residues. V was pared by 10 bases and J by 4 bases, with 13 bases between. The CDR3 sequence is CAINSDRETQYF. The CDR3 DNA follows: TGTGCCATCAACTCGGACAGAGAGACCCAGTACTTC.

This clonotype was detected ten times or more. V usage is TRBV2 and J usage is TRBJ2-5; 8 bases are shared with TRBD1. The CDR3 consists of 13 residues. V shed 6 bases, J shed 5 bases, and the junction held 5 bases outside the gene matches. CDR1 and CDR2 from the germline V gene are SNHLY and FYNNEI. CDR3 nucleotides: TGTGCCAGCAGACAGGGGGTCGGGGAGACCCAGTACTTC. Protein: CASRQGVGETQYF.

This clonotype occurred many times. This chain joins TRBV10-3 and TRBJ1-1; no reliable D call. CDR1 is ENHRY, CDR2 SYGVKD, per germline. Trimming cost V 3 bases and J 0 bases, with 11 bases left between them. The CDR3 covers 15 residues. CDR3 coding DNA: TGTGCCATCAGTGACGTAGGCTCTGTGAACACTGAAGCTTTCTTT. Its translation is CAISDVGSVNTEAFF.